Below, one T cell receptor beta chain is given with its context. The antigen remains undetermined. This CDR3 spans 10 amino acids. Deletions cut 4 bases from V and 4 bases from J, with 3 bases between. The germline CDR1 and CDR2 sequences are SQVTM and ANQGSEA. The sample is drawn from a study of relationships among human T cell subsets. Findings and caveats of the study: Clones with over 100 reads held over 60% of CD8+ cytotoxic sequences.

From mRNA, alpha and beta CDR3 regions were amplified using semiquantitative ARM-PCR. ARM-PCR used tagged nested gene-specific primers, then communal superprimers for exponential amplification. One entry per CDR3 protein, called by TCRdb with MiXCR from the multiplex PCR reads. Here the sample spans 13,000 or so distinct CDR3 sequences, around 67% being singletons. After CD25, CD56 and CD294 bead selections, the flow-through was collected as Th1 cells. The receptor comes from a man in his forties in good health. Sequenced sample: CD4+ Th1 cells sorted from blood. This chain links TRBV29-1 with TRBJ2-3; no clear D. The CDR3 protein is CSVVPDTQYF. CDR3 sequence (DNA): TGCAGCGTTGTGCCAGATACGCAGTATTTT.